Listed here are 23 T cell receptor beta chains from one sample, sequenced in a study of shared clonotypes between healthy human individuals. Measured with immunoSEQ multiplex PCR; TCRdb has only the in-frame clones, and not every one. The sample records under 2,500,000 clones, almost 96% being singletons. Sequences were obtained from naive CD4+ T cells sorted from blood. Described subset: CD45RA+ positively selected. The receptors originated from a man aged 18 to 29 in good health.

V and J are TRBV2 and TRBJ1-6; no clear D. The length of the CDR3 is 17 residues. CDR1 is SNHLY, CDR2 FYNNEI, per germline. Trimming stripped 8 bases from V and 0 bases from J, with 17 bases between. The CDR3 nucleotides read TGTGCCAGCCGGAGGGTTTCCTCGAGCTCCTATAATTCACCCCTCCACTTT. Its translation: CASRRVSSSSYNSPLHF.

The chain couples TRBV18 to TRBJ2-7, with 8 bases aligning to TRBD1. CDR3 size: 15 residues. The V gene end was trimmed by 5 bases and the J gene end by 0 bases; junction bases not matched to a gene: 6. Per germline, CDR1 KGHSH and CDR2 LQKENI. The DNA of the CDR3 is TGTGCCAGCTCAAAATGGACAGGGAGCTCCTACGAGCAGTACTTC. It is translated as CASSKWTGSSYEQYF.

This chain links TRBV6-5 with TRBJ1-2, with D uncertain. The CDR3 extends over 15 amino acids. Germline V gene data show CDR1 as MNHEY and CDR2 as SVGAGI. Trimming removed 6 bases from V and 3 bases from J, with 17 bases in between. The CDR3 region has the DNA TGTGCCAGCAGCCCCGGTGGAACTCGGGACTATGGCTACACCTTC. It codes for CASSPGGTRDYGYTF.

CDR3 amino acids: CASSHSSHSSYNSPLHF. CDR3 in DNA: TGCGCCAGCAGTCACTCCTCCCATAGCTCCTATAATTCACCCCTCCACTTT. The J gene is TRBJ1-6, the V gene TRBV23-1; no definite D call. TRBV23-1 is treated as an ORF (open reading frame) with a function not yet certain. The CDR3 covers 17 residues. Between the trimmed V and J ends, which lost 3 bases and 0 bases, there was a span of 12 bases.

This clone was counted a single time. This chain joins TRBV20-1 and TRBJ2-1; a possible D gene is TRBD1 (6 bases). The germline gives CDR1 DFQATT, CDR2 SNEGSKA (reference sequence). CDR3 length: 10 amino acids. The ends were cut back, 3 bases at V and 11 bases at J, with 8 bases in the middle. The CDR3: CSASRDKQFF. The CDR3 nucleotides are TGCAGTGCTAGCCGGGACAAGCAGTTCTTC.

This clone was seen only once. This rearrangement joins TRBV7-6 to TRBJ1-1; D unclear. The germline CDR1 and CDR2 sequences are SGHVS and FNYEAQ. This CDR3 is 13 amino acids long. The V gene lost 5 bases and the J gene lost 2 bases, with 9 bases spanning the gap. CDR3: CASSPAPNTEAFF. The CDR3 bases are TGTGCCAGCAGCCCGGCCCCCAACACTGAAGCTTTCTTT.

Only one count was recorded for this clone. The V gene is TRBV2, the J gene TRBJ1-2; 11 bases are a match to TRBD1. Germline V CDR1 and CDR2: SNHLY, FYNNEI. CDR3 length: 14 amino acids. V lost 6 bases to trimming and J lost 6 bases; unmatched junction nucleotides: 6. CDR3 DNA: TGTGCCAGCAGCTCCTTGGGACAGGGGGATGGCTACACCTTC. Translated, it gives CASSSLGQGDGYTF.

J is TRBJ2-7 and V is TRBV18; unclear D gene. Germline loops: CDR1 KGHSH, CDR2 LQKENI. Trimming stripped 5 bases from V and 5 bases from J, with 13 bases between. This CDR3 comprises 13 residues. CDR3 sequence (DNA): TGTGCCAGCTCATCGGCCCAGCTCAACGAGCAGTACTTC. Translated, it gives CASSSAQLNEQYF.

This clone came up once. The V gene is TRBV6-5, the J gene TRBJ2-7; TRBD1 aligns across 8 bases. The V and J ends lost 6 bases and 6 bases, in that order; junction bases with no gene match: 10. The germline V gene has CDR1 MNHEY and CDR2 SVGAGI. The CDR3 spans 14 residues. CDR3 DNA sequence: TGTGCCAGCAGCTCGACAGGGGTGTCCCCCGAGCAGTACTTC. Translated: CASSSTGVSPEQYF.

The chain employs TRBV5-4 and TRBJ2-5, with 10 bases that match TRBD2. CDR3 length: 15 amino acids. The germline V gene has CDR1 SGHNT and CDR2 YYREEE (reference sequence). V lost 4 bases to trimming and J lost 5 bases; unmatched junction nucleotides: 8. The CDR3 loop reads CASSTLAGARETQYF. CDR3 nucleotide sequence: TGTGCCAGCAGCACCCTAGCGGGAGCTCGGGAGACCCAGTACTTC.

This chain uses TRBV5-1 with TRBJ2-1; a weak D match, TRBD2 (5 bases). V lost 2 bases to trimming and J lost 0 bases, with 9 bases between them. In germline, CDR1 is SGHRS, CDR2 YFSETQ. The CDR3 runs to 15 residues. CDR3 DNA sequence: TGCGCCAGCAGCTTCTCGACTACCTCCTACAATGAGCAGTTCTTC. This translates into CASSFSTTSYNEQFF.

Comments on this clone: Additional DNA sequences in this sample encode the identical CDR3. The gene calls are TRBV5-1 and TRBJ1-1; 7 bases are shared with TRBD1. This CDR3 region has 14 residues. Losses at the gene ends were 4 bases for V and 0 bases for J; bases not matched to a gene: 3. Germline loops: CDR1 SGHRS, CDR2 YFSETQ. CDR3 coding DNA: TGCGCCAGCAGCGTAGGACAGGTGAACACTGAAGCTTTCTTT. This encodes CASSVGQVNTEAFF.

CDR3 residues: CATSKTGGREKLFF. CDR3 DNA sequence: TGTGCCACCAGCAAGACAGGGGGTCGCGAAAAACTGTTTTTT. V and J are TRBV15 and TRBJ1-4; 9 bases are a match to TRBD1. Germline assignment: CDR1 LNHNV and CDR2 YYDKDF (reference sequence). The CDR3 has 14 amino acids. With V trimmed by 4 bases and J by 8 bases, 5 bases remained unmatched.

The rearrangement uses TRBV5-1 and TRBJ2-1; D is unclear. V was cut by 6 bases and J by 0 bases, with 10 bases left in between. This CDR3 has 14 residues. The V gene's germline CDR1 is SGHRS and CDR2 YFSETQ. The CDR3 DNA follows: TGCGCCAGCATGCGAAGCAGCTCCTACAATGAGCAGTTCTTC. It specifies CASMRSSSYNEQFF.

V gene TRBV11-2 combines with J gene TRBJ2-1, with TRBD2 matching over 8 bases. The germline V gene encodes CDR1 SGHAT and CDR2 FQNNGV. This CDR3 spans 15 amino acids. Trimming took 5 bases from V and 4 from J; bases not matched to a gene: 7. The CDR3 DNA reads as TGTGCCAGCAGCATGTCGACTAGCGTTTACAATGAGCAGTTCTTC. The encoded protein is CASSMSTSVYNEQFF. The full variable domain, in which reference TRBV11-2 and TRBJ2-1 provide the parts outside the CDR3, is EAGVAQSPRYKIIEKRQSVAFWCNPISGHATLYWYQQILGQGPKLLIQFQNNGVVDDSQLPKDRFSAERLKGVDSTLKIQPAKLEDSAVYLCASSMSTSVYNEQFFGPGTRLTVL.

The chain employs TRBV30 and TRBJ2-1; D gene ambiguous. Trimming took off 3 bases at V and 10 bases at J, with 16 bases between the two ends. The CDR3 has 13 amino acids. From germline, CDR1 is GTSNPN and CDR2 SVGIG (reference sequence). The CDR3 loop is CAWRVPLKGEQFF. The CDR3 DNA sequence: TGTGCCTGGAGAGTACCTTTGAAAGGGGAGCAGTTCTTC.

The CDR3: CASSQGMVSSPLHF. DNA for the CDR3: TGTGCCAGCAGCCAAGGGATGGTCAGCTCACCCCTCCACTTT. J is TRBJ1-6 and V is TRBV7-3, with unresolved D. The CDR3 extends over 14 amino acids. Germline values: CDR1 SGHTA, CDR2 FQGTGA. V was cut by 5 bases and J by 10 bases, with 15 bases left in between.

The chain employs TRBV7-9 and TRBJ1-1; D possibly corresponds to TRBD1 (5 bases). V was clipped by 0 bases and J by 0 bases, with 14 bases between them. The CDR3 covers 17 residues. Germline V gene lookup returns CDR1 SEHNR and CDR2 FQNEAQ (reference sequence). The CDR3 DNA follows: TGTGCCAGCAGCTTAGCCCCTATCGTGGACATGAACACTGAAGCTTTCTTT. Translating it yields CASSLAPIVDMNTEAFF.

There are a few counts of this clone. The gene calls are TRBV4-1 and TRBJ1-6; 10 bases are a match to TRBD1. Germline loops: CDR1 MGHRA, CDR2 YSYEKL. V was pared by 0 bases and J by 10 bases, with 6 bases of the junction left unmatched. This CDR3 is 16 amino acids long. CDR3 in DNA: TGCGCCAGCAGCCAAGATGCGGGACAGGGGATCTCACCCCTCCACTTT. As protein: CASSQDAGQGISPLHF.

The chain employs TRBV6-6 and TRBJ1-2; no definite D call. V gave up 6 bases and J gave up 10 bases, with 24 bases separating them. The CDR3 extends over 15 amino acids. CDR1 is MNHNY, CDR2 SVGAGI, per germline (reference sequence). The DNA of the CDR3 is TGTGCCAGCAGAAGATGGGCGGCCGGGATTTCGGACTACACCTTC. Encoded protein: CASRRWAAGISDYTF.

V is TRBV2 and J is TRBJ2-7; D unclear. The V gene lost 2 bases and the J gene lost 1 base, with 12 bases spanning the gap. This CDR3 has 15 residues. Germline CDR1 SNHLY, CDR2 FYNNEI. CDR3 loop: CASSETETGSYEQYF. CDR3 bases: TGTGCCAGCAGTGAAACCGAAACCGGGTCCTACGAGCAGTACTTC.

The J gene is TRBJ1-6, the V gene TRBV5-1, with TRBD1 as a possible D gene (5 bases). The CDR3 is 15 residues long. Trimming took 0 bases from V and 10 from J, leaving 14 bases between them. Germline-derived CDR1 and CDR2 are SGHRS and YFSETQ. In nucleotides, the CDR3 is TGCGCCAGCAGCTTGGTCGGGGGGAATAGGTCACCCCTCCACTTT. Translated, it gives CASSLVGGNRSPLHF.

This sequence joins TRBV11-2 and TRBJ2-3, with a possible D match to TRBD1 (6 bases). Trimming took off 3 bases at V and 6 bases at J, with 10 bases between the two ends. The CDR3 runs to 13 residues. Per germline, CDR1 SGHAT and CDR2 FQNNGV. CDR3 protein: CASSFTGPDTQYF. In DNA form, the CDR3 reads TGTGCCAGCAGCTTCACAGGGCCTGATACGCAGTATTTT. The whole variable domain, remainder taken from reference TRBV11-2 and TRBJ2-3, is EAGVAQSPRYKIIEKRQSVAFWCNPISGHATLYWYQQILGQGPKLLIQFQNNGVVDDSQLPKDRFSAERLKGVDSTLKIQPAKLEDSAVYLCASSFTGPDTQYFGPGTRLTVL.